This T cell receptor beta chain was sequenced for a study of blood T cell repertoires in COVID-19. The CDR3 is made up of 21 amino acids. From germline, CDR1 is LGHDT and CDR2 YNNKEL (reference sequence). The J segment lost 6 bases and the V segment lost 0 bases, leaving 22 bases of the junction unmatched. Profiled with immunoSEQ multiplex PCR; TCRdb holds only in-frame clones, not every one. The data hold 160,000 or so clones, with 75% to 85% observed a single time. Everyone who took part was about 18 to 90 years old, and they came from roughly 25 US areas. The sample taken for sequencing was PBMCs or T cells enriched from blood (not recorded which). This clonotype originated in a woman in her fifties or sixties who had recovered from COVID-19. The chain employs TRBV3-1 (or the pseudogene TRBV3-2) and TRBJ1-2, with TRBD1 identical over 10 bases. This chain's CDR3 is CASSQDLKVGSPGQGRNGYTF. CDR3 DNA: TGTGCCAGCAGCCAAGATCTTAAAGTAGGTTCACCGGGACAGGGGCGAAATGGCTACACCTTC.